These T cell receptor beta chains were read from a single sample in a study of Graves' ophthalmopathy and Graves' hyperthyroidism. One entry per CDR3 protein, called by TCRdb with MiXCR from the multiplex PCR reads. The sample contains about 480,000 distinct CDR3 sequences, around 15% of which appear only once. Specimen: blood. Receptors were obtained from a woman in her twenties or thirties with Graves' ophthalmopathy. Both conserved end residues are part of each CDR3. A D gene is named only where the DNA matches it firmly. A clone size is listed for some rows: how often the clone was seen (once, few, many), or a class if it is expanded.

NA	many	TRBJ1-1	TRBV28	CASSPRTANTEAFF	TGTGCCAGCAGTCCGAGGACAGCCAACACTGAAGCTTTCTTT
NA	many	TRBJ1-5	TRBV11-1	CASSLGSQGLGQPQHF	TGTGCCAGCAGCTTAGGGAGTCAGGGGTTAGGTCAGCCCCAGCATTTT
NA	many	TRBJ1-5	TRBV28	CASSPLTGGSNQPQHF	TGTGCCAGCAGTCCGCTAACGGGGGGAAGCAATCAGCCCCAGCATTTT
NA	many	TRBJ1-2	TRBV4-1	CASSQVQDARGYTF	TGCGCCAGCAGCCAAGTCCAGGACGCCCGGGGCTACACCTTC
NA	many	TRBJ2-7	TRBV29-1	CSVGTASYEQYF	TGCAGCGTTGGGACAGCCTCCTACGAGCAGTACTTC
NA	NA	TRBJ1-2	TRBV18	CASSPQNDYGYTF	TGTGCCAGCTCACCACAGAACGACTATGGCTACACCTTC
NA	NA	TRBJ1-3	TRBV9	CASSVAPRGETGNTIYF	TGTGCCAGCAGCGTTGCCCCTAGGGGGGAGACTGGAAACACCATATATTTT
NA	few	TRBJ1-3	TRBV18	CASSLGIIGNTIYF	TGTGCCAGCTCACTAGGTATCATCGGAAACACCATATATTTT
TRBD1	many	TRBJ2-7	TRBV28	CASSPGTVVYEQYF	TGTGCCAGCAGCCCAGGGACAGTGGTTTACGAGCAGTACTTC
NA	many	TRBJ2-2	TRBV20-1	CSAPGRVGELFF	TGCAGTGCCCCGGGGAGAGTCGGGGAGCTGTTTTTT
TRBD2	few	TRBJ2-7	TRBV27	CASSPRTSGDEQYF	TGTGCCAGCAGTCCACGGACTAGCGGAGACGAGCAGTACTTC
NA	many	TRBJ2-7	TRBV12-3/TRBV12-4	CASSLGPESSYEQYF	TGTGCCAGCAGTTTAGGGCCGGAGAGCTCCTACGAGCAGTACTTC
NA	many	TRBJ1-2	TRBV6-2/TRBV6-3	CASSPTAANYGYTF	TGTGCCAGCAGCCCGACAGCCGCTAACTATGGCTACACCTTC
NA	many	TRBJ1-2	TRBV7-9	CASKPGGAENYGYTF	TGTGCCAGCAAACCGGGGGGCGCAGAGAACTATGGCTACACCTTC
NA	many	TRBJ1-1	TRBV20-1	CSAIGNTEAFF	TGCAGTGCTATCGGGAACACTGAAGCTTTCTTT
NA	many	TRBJ1-2	TRBV27	CASSSGNGYTF	TGTGCCAGCAGTTCAGGGAATGGCTACACCTTC
NA	many	TRBJ1-3	TRBV6-2/TRBV6-3	CASSPNLQFSGNTIYF	TGTGCCAGCAGTCCAAACCTACAGTTCTCTGGAAACACCATATATTTT
NA	many	TRBJ1-5	TRBV19	CASRFPGLTVIYSNQPQHF	TGTGCCAGTAGATTCCCGGGCCTCACCGTGATTTATAGCAATCAGCCCCAGCATTTT
NA	many	TRBJ1-6	TRBV28	CASSPTSRQANNSPLHF	TGTGCCAGCAGTCCCACTTCAAGACAGGCGAATAATTCACCCCTCCACTTT
TRBD1	NA	TRBJ1-2	TRBV2	CASRRDRPRDYGYTF	TGTGCCAGCAGGCGGGACAGACCCAGGGACTATGGCTACACCTTC
NA	NA	TRBJ2-5	TRBV7-8	CASSLVTGNQETQYF	TGTGCCAGCAGCTTAGTTACAGGGAACCAAGAGACCCAGTACTTC
TRBD2	few	TRBJ2-2	TRBV19	CASFSDGGGSGELFF	TGTGCCAGTTTTTCGGACGGGGGAGGGTCCGGGGAGCTGTTTTTT
NA	few	TRBJ2-2	TRBV11-2	CASSPGTHHLNTGELFF	TGTGCCAGCAGCCCGGGGACACATCACTTGAACACCGGGGAGCTGTTTTTT
NA	many	TRBJ2-6	TRBV29-1	CSVVAPQGAQSGANVLTF	TGCAGCGTTGTGGCCCCCCAGGGAGCACAATCTGGGGCCAACGTCCTGACTTTC
TRBD1	many	TRBJ2-7	TRBV11-3	CASSEQGVYEQYF	TGTGCCAGCAGCGAGCAGGGGGTCTACGAGCAGTACTTC
NA	many	TRBJ1-2	TRBV20-1	CSARGEGDRGYTF	TGCAGTGCTAGGGGTGAAGGGGATAGAGGCTACACCTTC
NA	many	TRBJ1-2	TRBV28	CASSFRQEAGPDGYTF	TGTGCCAGCAGTTTCCGCCAGGAGGCCGGGCCTGATGGCTACACCTTC
NA	few	TRBJ1-6	TRBV7-2	CASSLSFIGSGYNSPLHF	TGTGCCAGCAGCTTAAGTTTTATAGGATCCGGGTATAATTCACCCCTCCACTTT
NA	many	TRBJ1-1	TRBV25-1	CASSEWLQGEAFF	TGTGCCAGCAGTGAATGGCTCCAGGGAGAAGCTTTCTTT
NA	many	TRBJ2-7	TRBV12-3/TRBV12-4	CASSLVAGSSYEQYF	TGTGCCAGCAGTTTGGTGGCTGGGAGCTCCTACGAGCAGTACTTC
NA	many	TRBJ2-7	TRBV15	CATSRDKGSFWGYEQYF	TGTGCCACCAGCAGAGATAAGGGCTCCTTTTGGGGCTACGAGCAGTACTTC
NA	NA	TRBJ2-7	TRBV20-1	CSVQRDEQYF	TGCAGTGTCCAACGGGACGAGCAGTACTTC
NA	many	TRBJ1-2	TRBV4-1	CASSQEGYPGPYGYTF	TGCGCCAGCAGCCAAGAGGGTTACCCGGGGCCCTATGGCTACACCTTC
NA	many	TRBJ1-5	TRBV6-2/TRBV6-3	CASSSPLHRTWQPQHF	TGTGCCAGCAGCTCCCCTCTGCATAGGACATGGCAGCCCCAGCATTTT
NA	many	TRBJ2-5	TRBV3-1	CASSQDSVSPRTQYF	TGTGCCAGCAGCCAAGATTCGGTTTCCCCCAGGACCCAGTACTTC
TRBD1	many	TRBJ1-5	TRBV20-1	CSAPSETGGRQPQHF	TGCAGTGCCCCCTCCGAGACAGGGGGCCGCCAGCCCCAGCATTTT
NA	many	TRBJ1-1	TRBV25-1	CASSAHWLGRNTEAFF	TGTGCCAGCAGTGCGCACTGGTTGGGCCGAAACACTGAAGCTTTCTTT
NA	many	TRBJ2-7	TRBV28	CASSLAGQRSYEQYF	TGTGCCAGCAGTTTAGCGGGACAGCGCTCCTACGAGCAGTACTTC
NA	NA	TRBJ1-1	TRBV14	CASSQALGLRTEAFF	TGTGCCAGCAGCCAAGCCCTGGGACTGCGGACTGAAGCTTTCTTT
TRBD2	NA	TRBJ2-7	TRBV20-1	CSANLAAGSYEQYF	TGCAGTGCTAATCTAGCGGCGGGGAGCTACGAGCAGTACTTC
NA	NA	TRBJ1-2	TRBV7-9	CASSPRTIGYTF	TGTGCCAGCAGCCCCAGGACGATCGGCTACACCTTC
NA	many	TRBJ1-6	TRBV6-5	CASSYAPSYNSPLHF	TGTGCCAGCAGTTACGCCCCCTCCTATAATTCACCCCTCCACTTT
NA	many	TRBJ1-1	TRBV6-1	CASSEYGGNTEAFF	TGTGCCAGCAGTGAATATGGGGGGAACACTGAAGCTTTCTTT
NA	NA	TRBJ2-7	TRBV11-2	CASSLAPHYEQYF	TGTGCCAGCAGCTTAGCCCCACACTACGAGCAGTACTTC
NA	many	TRBJ1-5	TRBV6-1	CASISAPRGPDQPQHF	TGTGCCAGCATCTCAGCCCCCAGGGGCCCCGATCAGCCCCAGCATTTT
NA	NA	TRBJ1-1	TRBV6-5	CASSYSGNMNTEACF	TGTGCCAGCAGTTACTCGGGGAATATGAACACTGAAGCTTGCTTT